The sequence of this T cell receptor (beta chain) was determined in a study of blood T cell repertoires in COVID-19. Study details: Sample material is recorded as cDNA or gDNA derived from T cells, B-cell-depleted T cells, or PBMCs.

Participants had their cohort set by participant-reported clinical history. Original analysis: Cell counts per sample came from amplifying reference gene primers. TCRdb keeps only in-frame clones here, not all; method: immunoSEQ multiplex PCR. The DNA gave D and trimming, while V, J and clone size come from that table. The sample shows nearly 250,000 clones, about 82% of them seen only once. Germline V gene lookup returns CDR1 ENHRY and CDR2 SYGVKD. After removal of 2 bases from V and 7 bases from J, the junction contained 5 bases not matched to a gene. The CDR3 spans 14 residues. The clonotype was recovered from a woman in her fifties or sixties with acute COVID-19. The genes are TRBV10-3 and TRBJ1-5, with 7 bases matching TRBD1. The specimen was PBMCs or T cells enriched from blood (not recorded which). In DNA form, the CDR3 reads TGTGCCATCAGTGAGGCTACAGGGGTGCAGCCCCAGCATTTT. As protein: CAISEATGVQPQHF.